Listed here is a single T cell receptor (beta chain). Its antigen is not known. The data were taken from a study of T cells in Graves' hyperthyroidism and ophthalmopathy. Overall study context: Sampling of peripheral blood happened at initial diagnosis, prior to any treatment. Study-level findings and limits: Blood samples included most of the expanded thyroid clonotypes exceeding 0.001.

The CDR3 covers 17 residues. Germline CDR1 and CDR2: LNHNV and YYDKDF (reference sequence). The junction had 4 bases not matched to a gene; V was cut back by 0 bases and J by 5 bases. Patients with uncontrolled infections, other autoimmune diseases, pregnancy or lactation were excluded. RNA transcripts provided the source from which TCR beta CDR3 regions were amplified. The study used the HTBI primer set for a first-round RT-PCR of the TCR CDR3. TCRdb ran MiXCR on the multiplex PCR reads and lists one entry per CDR3 protein. Among some 800,000 distinct CDR3 sequences listed, over 35% were seen once. Sequencing input: blood. The source is a man in his late teens or twenties with Graves' hyperthyroidism. V gene TRBV15 combines with J gene TRBJ2-2; TRBD2 aligns across 12 bases. The CDR3 region has the DNA TGTGCCACCAGCAGAGATCTGCTAGCGGGAGGGACCGGGGAGCTGTTTTTT. Translation: CATSRDLLAGGTGELFF.